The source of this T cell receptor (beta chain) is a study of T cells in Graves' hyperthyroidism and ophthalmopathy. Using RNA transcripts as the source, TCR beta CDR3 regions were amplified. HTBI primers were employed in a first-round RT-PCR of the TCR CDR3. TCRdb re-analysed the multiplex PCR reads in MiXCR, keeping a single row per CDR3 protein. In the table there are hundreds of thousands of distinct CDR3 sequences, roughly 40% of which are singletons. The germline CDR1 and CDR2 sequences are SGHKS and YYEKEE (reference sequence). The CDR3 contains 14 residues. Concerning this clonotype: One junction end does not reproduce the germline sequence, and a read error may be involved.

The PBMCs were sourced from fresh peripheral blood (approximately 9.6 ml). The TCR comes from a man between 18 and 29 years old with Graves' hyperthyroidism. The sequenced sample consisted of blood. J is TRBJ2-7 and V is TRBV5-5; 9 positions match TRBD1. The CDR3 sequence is CVSSLGQGGGEQYF. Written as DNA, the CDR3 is TGTGTCAGCAGCTTGGGACAGGGTGGGGGCGAGCAGTACTTC.